This TCR beta chain was identified in a study of blood T cell repertoires in COVID-19. The assay was immunoSEQ multiplex PCR, and TCRdb's table has in-frame clones only and misses some. Of more than 250,000 clones in the sample, approximately 91% were seen once. The length of the CDR3 is 13 residues. The V and J ends lost 2 bases and 3 bases respectively, with 6 bases between them. Germline V gene sequence: CDR1 SGHTA, CDR2 FQGTGA. This sequence joins TRBV7-3 and TRBJ2-3, with D possibly being TRBD2 (6 bases). The clonotype comes from a human donor in a cohort sampled during active COVID-19. Sequenced input: peripheral blood. In nucleotides, the CDR3 is TGTGCCAGCAGCTTAGGGAGGACAGATACGCAGTATTTT. It is translated as CASSLGRTDTQYF.